The present T cell receptor beta chain was sequenced within a study of cytotoxic CD8 clonotypes in ibrutinib-treated CLL. The V gene's germline CDR1 is GTSNPN and CDR2 SVGIG (reference sequence). The CDR3 consists of 15 residues. Trimming shortened V by 2 bases and J by 0 bases, and 11 bases separated the two germline ends. Cryopreserved PBMCs yielded approximately 1.9 micrograms of genomic DNA for TCR beta libraries. Method: immunoSEQ multiplex PCR; TCRdb's copy keeps in-frame clones and lacks some. This sample has 140,000 to 150,000 clones, with about 78% found just once. Sequencing was performed on PBMCs, taken after 24 months of ibrutinib treatment. This sequence joins TRBV30 and TRBJ1-3; weak D call: TRBD1 (6 bases). The clonotype was recovered from a human donor with chronic lymphocytic leukemia. The CDR3 bases are TGTGCCTGGAGTCGGGGGGACACCTCTGGAAACACCATATATTTT. As protein: CAWSRGDTSGNTIYF.